This T cell receptor beta chain was retrieved from a study of OX40 agonist ivuxolimab in advanced cancers. General notes on the study: Ivuxolimab was a fully human IgG2 agonistic monoclonal antibody targeting the costimulatory receptor OX40 (CD134). Intravenous ivuxolimab was administered to patients every 2 weeks at six dose levels: 0.01, 0.1, 0.3, 1.5, 3 and 10 mg/kg. Of the 50 or so patients in dose escalation, around 20 had hepatocellular carcinoma, around 15 had melanoma, 9 had renal cell carcinoma and 9 had head and neck cancer. In the dose-escalation cohort, more than 75% of patients were male, and the mean age was roughly 60 years, with a range of roughly 23 to 85. Patients were allowed to have had prior anti-PD-1, anti-PD-L1 or anti-CTLA-4 therapy, and 40% of the dose-escalation patients had previously received checkpoint inhibitors. Partial responses occurred in three dose-escalation patients, of whom one had hepatocellular carcinoma and two had cutaneous melanoma. The purpose of peripheral TCRbeta sequencing was to test whether ivuxolimab changed TCR sequence diversity and led to clonal T-cell expansion. The paper describes the monotherapy dose-escalation part (N of about 47 patients) of the phase I trial of ivuxolimab. Broader findings and caveats from the paper: In the 0.1-3.0 mg/kg groups, partial responders were among the patients with the lowest normalized peripheral clonal expansion, particularly in CD8+ T cells. At doses from 0.1 to 3.0 mg/kg, clonal expansion was seen in both CD4+ and CD8+ blood T cells between baseline and week 6. Low levels of normalized T-cell clonal expansion were also seen in some patients who did not respond. After ivuxolimab, CD8+ T cells had more expanded clones than CD4+ T cells on average. The antigen specificity of the clonally expanded peripheral T cells was not determined.

Genomic DNA was extracted from sorted cells for sequencing of the TCRbeta CDR3 region. The immunoSEQ Assay was used to sequence the TCRbeta CDR3 regions. TCRdb limited this immuneACCESS table to in-frame rearrangements with V and J called. A share of clones is missing; checked studies link under half to unresolved V genes, and the rest is unexplained. Counted in this sample were over 14,000 clones; 65% to 80% of them appeared once. The top ten clonotypes cover roughly a third of the sample. The trial excluded patients who had a history of autoimmune disease or were on systemic immunosuppression. Peripheral blood for TCR sequencing was drawn from every dose cohort at baseline, at cycle 4 day 1 and at cycle 7 day 1. Samples were obtained from an open-label, multicenter, first-in-human phase I dose-escalation trial of ivuxolimab. Adults with locally advanced or metastatic head and neck squamous cell, hepatocellular, melanoma or renal cell carcinoma were enrolled in the trial. Before TCR sequencing, CD4+ T cells and CD8+ T cells were sorted from peripheral blood as separate populations.

Trimming takes 7 bases from V and 5 bases from J, and the germline ends sit 14 bases apart. The CDR3 measures 13 amino acids from cysteine to phenylalanine. Of all the DNA, just the CDR3 is kept, 39 bases in frame from base 1. The germline V gene (reference sequence) gives CDR1 as LNHDA and CDR2 as SQIVND. Details on this clone: The clone's antigen remains unknown. No per-base quality is available; no much larger clone lies one base away.

The material sequenced was CD4+ or CD8+ T cells sorted from blood, taken in a trial of the OX40 agonist ivuxolimab. This chain is built from TRBV19 and TRBJ1-1; the D gene cannot be resolved reliably. This TCR was recovered from an adult with an advanced solid tumor such as melanoma, head and neck, liver or kidney cancer. The CDR3 here reads CASIPSSGTEAFF. The bases read TGTGCCAGTATCCCCTCTTCGGGGACTGAAGCTTTCTTT.